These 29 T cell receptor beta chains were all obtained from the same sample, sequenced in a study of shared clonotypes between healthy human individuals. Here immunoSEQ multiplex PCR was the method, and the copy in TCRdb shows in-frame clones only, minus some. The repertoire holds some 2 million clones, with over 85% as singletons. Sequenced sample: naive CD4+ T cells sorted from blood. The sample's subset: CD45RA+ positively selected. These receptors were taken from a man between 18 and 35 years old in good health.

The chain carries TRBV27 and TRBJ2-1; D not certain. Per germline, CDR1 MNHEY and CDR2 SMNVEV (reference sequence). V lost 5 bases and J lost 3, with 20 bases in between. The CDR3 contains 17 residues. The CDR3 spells CASSPRVSATYYNEQFF. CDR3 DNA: TGTGCCAGCAGTCCCCGGGTGTCCGCAACTTACTACAATGAGCAGTTCTTC.

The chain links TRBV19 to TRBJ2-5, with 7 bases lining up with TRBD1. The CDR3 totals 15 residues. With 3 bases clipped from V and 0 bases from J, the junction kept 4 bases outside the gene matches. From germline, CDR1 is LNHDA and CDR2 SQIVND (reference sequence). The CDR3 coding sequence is TGTGCCAGTAGTATGGGACAGACCTACCAAGAGACCCAGTACTTC. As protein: CASSMGQTYQETQYF.

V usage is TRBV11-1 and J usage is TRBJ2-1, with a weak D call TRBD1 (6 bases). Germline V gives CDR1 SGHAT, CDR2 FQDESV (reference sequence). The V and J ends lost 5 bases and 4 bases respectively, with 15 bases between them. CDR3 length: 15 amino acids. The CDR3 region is CASSVNGQIYNEQFF. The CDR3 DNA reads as TGTGCCAGCAGCGTAAATGGACAGATATACAATGAGCAGTTCTTC.

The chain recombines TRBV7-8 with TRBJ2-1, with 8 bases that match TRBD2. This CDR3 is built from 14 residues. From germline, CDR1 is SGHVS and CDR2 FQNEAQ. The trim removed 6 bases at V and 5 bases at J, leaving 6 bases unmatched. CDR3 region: CASRTSGGNNEQFF. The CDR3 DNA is TGTGCCAGCAGGACAAGCGGGGGAAACAATGAGCAGTTCTTC. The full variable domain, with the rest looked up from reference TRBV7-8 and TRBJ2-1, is GAGVSQSPRYKVAKRGQDVALRCDPISGHVSLFWYQQALGQGPEFLTYFQNEAQLDKSGLPSDRFFAERPEGSVSTLKIQRTQQEDSAVYLCASRTSGGNNEQFFGPGTRLTVL.

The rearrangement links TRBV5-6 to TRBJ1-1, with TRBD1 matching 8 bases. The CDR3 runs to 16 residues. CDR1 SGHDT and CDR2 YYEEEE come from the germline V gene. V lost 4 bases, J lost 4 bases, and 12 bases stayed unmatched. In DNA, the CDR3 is TGTGCCAGCAGCCTCCCGCCCCAGGGGGCTGGCACTGAAGCTTTCTTT. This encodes CASSLPPQGAGTEAFF.

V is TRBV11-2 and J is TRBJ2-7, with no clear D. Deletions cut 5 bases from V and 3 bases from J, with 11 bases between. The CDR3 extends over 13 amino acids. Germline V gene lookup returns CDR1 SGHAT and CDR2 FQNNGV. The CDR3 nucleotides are TGTGCCAGCAGCCTCTTGCAGTTCTACGAGCAGTACTTC. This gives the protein CASSLLQFYEQYF.

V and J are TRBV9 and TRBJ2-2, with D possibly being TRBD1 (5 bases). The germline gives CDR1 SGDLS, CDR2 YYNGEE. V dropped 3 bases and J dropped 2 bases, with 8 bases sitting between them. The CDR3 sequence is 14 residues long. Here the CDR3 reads CASSGTGNTGELFF. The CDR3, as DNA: TGTGCCAGCAGCGGAACAGGTAACACCGGGGAGCTGTTTTTT.

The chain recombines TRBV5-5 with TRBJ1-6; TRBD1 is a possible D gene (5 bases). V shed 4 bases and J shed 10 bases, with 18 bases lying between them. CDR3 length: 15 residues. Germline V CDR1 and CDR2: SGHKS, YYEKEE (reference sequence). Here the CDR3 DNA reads TGTGCCAGCAGCCTCGGGGGACTAAAGTTCTCACCCCTCCACTTT. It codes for CASSLGGLKFSPLHF. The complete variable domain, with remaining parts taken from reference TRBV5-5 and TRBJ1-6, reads DAGVTQSPTHLIKTRGQQVTLRCSPISGHKSVSWYQQVLGQGPQFIFQYYEKEERGRGNFPDRFSARQFPNYSSELNVNALLLGDSALYLCASSLGGLKFSPLHFGNGTRLTVT.

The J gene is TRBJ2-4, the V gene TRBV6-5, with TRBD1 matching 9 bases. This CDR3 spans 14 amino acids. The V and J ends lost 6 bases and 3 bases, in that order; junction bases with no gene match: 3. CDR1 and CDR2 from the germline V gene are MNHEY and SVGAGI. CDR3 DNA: TGTGCCAGCAGGCGACAGGGGGACAAAAACATTCAGTACTTC. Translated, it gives CASRRQGDKNIQYF.

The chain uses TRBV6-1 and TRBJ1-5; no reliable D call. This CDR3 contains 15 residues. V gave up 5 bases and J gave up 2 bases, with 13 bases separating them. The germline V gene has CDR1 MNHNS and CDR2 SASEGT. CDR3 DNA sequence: TGTGCCAGCAGTACCCTACAGTCGGGCAATCAGCCCCAGCATTTT. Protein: CASSTLQSGNQPQHF.

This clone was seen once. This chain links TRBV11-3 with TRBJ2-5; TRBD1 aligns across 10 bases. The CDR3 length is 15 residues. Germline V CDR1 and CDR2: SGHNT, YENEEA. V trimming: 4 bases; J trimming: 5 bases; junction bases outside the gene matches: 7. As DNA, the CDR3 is TGTGCCAGCAGCTCCGGACAGGGGGTTGGGGAGACCCAGTACTTC. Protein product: CASSSGQGVGETQYF.

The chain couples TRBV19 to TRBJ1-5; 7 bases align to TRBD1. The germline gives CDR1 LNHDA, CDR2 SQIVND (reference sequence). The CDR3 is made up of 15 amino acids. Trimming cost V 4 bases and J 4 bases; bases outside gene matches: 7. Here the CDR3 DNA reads TGTGCCAGTAGTACGACAGGGACGGGGAATCAGCCCCAGCATTTT. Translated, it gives CASSTTGTGNQPQHF.

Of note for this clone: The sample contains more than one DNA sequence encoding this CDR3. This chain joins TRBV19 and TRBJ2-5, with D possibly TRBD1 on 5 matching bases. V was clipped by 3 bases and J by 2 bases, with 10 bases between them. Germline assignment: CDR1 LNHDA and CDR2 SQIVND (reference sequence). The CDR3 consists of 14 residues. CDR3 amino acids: CASSITGTQETQYF. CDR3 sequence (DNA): TGTGCCAGTAGTATCACAGGTACACAAGAGACCCAGTACTTC.

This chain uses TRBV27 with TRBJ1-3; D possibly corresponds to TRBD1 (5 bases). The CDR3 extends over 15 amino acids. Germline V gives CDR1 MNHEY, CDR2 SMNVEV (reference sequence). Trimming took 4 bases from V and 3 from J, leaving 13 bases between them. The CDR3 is CASSSLGLDGNTIYF. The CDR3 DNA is TGTGCCAGCAGTTCTCTGGGGCTTGATGGAAACACCATATATTTT.

The CDR3 protein is CASSLDYNYGYTF. As DNA, the CDR3 is TGTGCCAGCAGCCTGGATTATAACTATGGCTACACCTTC. The chain couples TRBV5-6 to TRBJ1-2; no clear D gene. The CDR3 covers 13 residues. V shed 4 bases and J shed 1 base, with 8 bases lying between them. In germline, CDR1 is SGHDT, CDR2 YYEEEE.

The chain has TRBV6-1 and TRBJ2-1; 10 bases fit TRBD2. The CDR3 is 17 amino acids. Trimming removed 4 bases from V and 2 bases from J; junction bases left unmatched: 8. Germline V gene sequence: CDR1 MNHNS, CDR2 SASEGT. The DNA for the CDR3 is TGTGCCAGCAGTGTTGGGCGGACTAGCGGTCCCTACAATGAGCAGTTCTTC. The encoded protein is CASSVGRTSGPYNEQFF.

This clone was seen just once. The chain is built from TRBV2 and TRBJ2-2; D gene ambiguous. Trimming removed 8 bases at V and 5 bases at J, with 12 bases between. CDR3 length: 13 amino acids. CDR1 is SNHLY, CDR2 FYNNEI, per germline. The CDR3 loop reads CASDLEDTGELFF. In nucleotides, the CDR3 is TGTGCCAGCGATCTAGAGGATACCGGGGAGCTGTTTTTT. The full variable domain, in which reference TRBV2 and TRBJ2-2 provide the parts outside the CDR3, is EPEVTQTPSHQVTQMGQEVILRCVPISNHLYFYWYRQILGQKVEFLVSFYNNEISEKSEIFDDQFSVERPDGSNFTLKIRSTKLEDSAMYFCASDLEDTGELFFGEGSRLTVL.

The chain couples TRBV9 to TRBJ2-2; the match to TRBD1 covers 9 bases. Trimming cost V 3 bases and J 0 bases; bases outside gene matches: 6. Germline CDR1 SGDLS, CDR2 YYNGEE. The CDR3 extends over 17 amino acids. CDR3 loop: CASSGTGDAANTGELFF. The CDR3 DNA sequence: TGTGCCAGCAGCGGGACAGGGGACGCGGCGAACACCGGGGAGCTGTTTTTT.

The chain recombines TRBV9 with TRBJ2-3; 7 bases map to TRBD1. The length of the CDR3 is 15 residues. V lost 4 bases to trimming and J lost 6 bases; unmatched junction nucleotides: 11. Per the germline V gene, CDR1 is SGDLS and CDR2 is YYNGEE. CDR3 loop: CASSRDRALLDTQYF. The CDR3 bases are TGTGCCAGCAGCCGAGACAGGGCCCTACTGGATACGCAGTATTTT. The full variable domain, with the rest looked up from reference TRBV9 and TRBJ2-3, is DSGVTQTPKHLITATGQRVTLRCSPRSGDLSVYWYQQSLDQGLQFLIQYYNGEERAKGNILERFSAQQFPDLHSELNLSSLELGDSALYFCASSRDRALLDTQYFGPGTRLTVL.

In DNA, the CDR3 is TGTGCCATCAGTGAGTCAATCACTGAAGCTTTCTTT. Protein sequence: CAISESITEAFF. V gene TRBV10-3 combines with J gene TRBJ1-1; D is unresolved. This CDR3 contains 12 residues. Deletions cut 0 bases from V and 4 bases from J, with 3 bases between. Germline lookup yields CDR1 ENHRY and CDR2 SYGVKD.

CDR3 in amino acids: CASSLTALFSGNTIYF. CDR3 DNA: TGTGCCAGCAGCTTGACCGCACTTTTCTCTGGAAACACCATATATTTT. The chain combines TRBV11-2 with TRBJ1-3, with D unclear. The germline V and J ends were trimmed by 3 bases and 0 bases, with 12 bases remaining between them. Germline values: CDR1 SGHAT, CDR2 FQNNGV. The CDR3 covers 16 residues.

The CDR3 is CAHGITDTQYF. The CDR3 nucleotides read TGTGCTCACGGAATCACAGATACGCAGTATTTT. The chain couples TRBV30 to TRBJ2-3; D is unresolved. The CDR3 covers 11 residues. CDR1 and CDR2 (germline): GTSNPN, SVGIG (reference sequence).

This CDR3 reads CASSLDRGLTSSYNEQFF. The CDR3 bases are TGCGCCAGCAGCCTAGACAGGGGCCTTACCAGCTCCTACAATGAGCAGTTCTTC. The chain recombines TRBV5-1 with TRBJ2-1, with TRBD1 matching over 8 bases. V was clipped by 4 bases and J by 0 bases; unmatched bases: 12. Germline V gene sequence: CDR1 SGHRS, CDR2 YFSETQ. The CDR3 contains 18 residues.

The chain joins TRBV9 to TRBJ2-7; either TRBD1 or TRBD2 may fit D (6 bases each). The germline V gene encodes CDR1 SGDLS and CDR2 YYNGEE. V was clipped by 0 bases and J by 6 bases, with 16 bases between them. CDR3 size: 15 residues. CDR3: CASSVAGANRGEQYF. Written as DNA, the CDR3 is TGTGCCAGCAGCGTAGCGGGGGCCAATCGGGGCGAGCAGTACTTC.

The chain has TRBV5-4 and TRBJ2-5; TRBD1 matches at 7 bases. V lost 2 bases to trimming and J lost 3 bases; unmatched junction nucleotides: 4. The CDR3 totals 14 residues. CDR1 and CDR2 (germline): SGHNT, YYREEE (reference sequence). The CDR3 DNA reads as TGTGCCAGCAGCTTACGGGACAGAAAAGAGACCCAGTACTTC. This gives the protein CASSLRDRKETQYF.

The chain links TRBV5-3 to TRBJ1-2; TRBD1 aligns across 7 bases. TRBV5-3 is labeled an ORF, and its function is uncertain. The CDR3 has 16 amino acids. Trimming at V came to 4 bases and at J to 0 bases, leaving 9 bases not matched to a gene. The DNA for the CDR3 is TGTGCCAGAAGCCCGCACCGGGACAGAGCTAACTATGGCTACACCTTC. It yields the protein CARSPHRDRANYGYTF.

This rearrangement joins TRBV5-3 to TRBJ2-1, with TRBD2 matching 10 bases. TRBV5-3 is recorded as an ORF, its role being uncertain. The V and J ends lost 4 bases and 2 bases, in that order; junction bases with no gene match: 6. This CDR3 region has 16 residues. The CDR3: CARSRILAGPYNEQFF. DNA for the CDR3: TGTGCCAGAAGCCGTATACTAGCGGGACCCTACAATGAGCAGTTCTTC.

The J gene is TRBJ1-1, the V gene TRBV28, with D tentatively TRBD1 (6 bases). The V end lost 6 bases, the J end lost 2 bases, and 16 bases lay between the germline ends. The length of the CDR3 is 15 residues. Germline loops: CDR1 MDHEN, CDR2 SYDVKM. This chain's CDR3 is CASRRDISRNTEAFF. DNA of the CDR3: TGTGCCAGCAGACGGGACATCTCCCGAAACACTGAAGCTTTCTTT.

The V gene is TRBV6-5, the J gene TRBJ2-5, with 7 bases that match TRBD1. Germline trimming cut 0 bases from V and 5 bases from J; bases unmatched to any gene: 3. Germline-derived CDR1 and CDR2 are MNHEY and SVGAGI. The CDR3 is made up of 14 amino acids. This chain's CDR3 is CASSYSTGWETQYF. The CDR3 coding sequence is TGTGCCAGCAGTTACTCGACAGGGTGGGAGACCCAGTACTTC.